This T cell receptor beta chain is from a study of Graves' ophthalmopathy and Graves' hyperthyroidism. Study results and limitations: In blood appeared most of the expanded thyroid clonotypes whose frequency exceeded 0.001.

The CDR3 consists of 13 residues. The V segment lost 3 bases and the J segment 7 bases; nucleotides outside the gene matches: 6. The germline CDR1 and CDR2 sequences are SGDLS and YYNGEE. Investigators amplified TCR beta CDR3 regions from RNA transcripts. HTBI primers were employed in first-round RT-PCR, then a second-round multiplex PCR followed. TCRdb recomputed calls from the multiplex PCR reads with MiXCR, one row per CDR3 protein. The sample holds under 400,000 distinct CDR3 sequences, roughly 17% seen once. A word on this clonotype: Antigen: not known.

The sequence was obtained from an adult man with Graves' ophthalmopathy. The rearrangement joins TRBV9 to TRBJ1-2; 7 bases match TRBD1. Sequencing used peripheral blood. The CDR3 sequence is CASSATGVTGYTF. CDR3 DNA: TGTGCCAGCAGCGCCACAGGGGTTACTGGCTACACCTTC.